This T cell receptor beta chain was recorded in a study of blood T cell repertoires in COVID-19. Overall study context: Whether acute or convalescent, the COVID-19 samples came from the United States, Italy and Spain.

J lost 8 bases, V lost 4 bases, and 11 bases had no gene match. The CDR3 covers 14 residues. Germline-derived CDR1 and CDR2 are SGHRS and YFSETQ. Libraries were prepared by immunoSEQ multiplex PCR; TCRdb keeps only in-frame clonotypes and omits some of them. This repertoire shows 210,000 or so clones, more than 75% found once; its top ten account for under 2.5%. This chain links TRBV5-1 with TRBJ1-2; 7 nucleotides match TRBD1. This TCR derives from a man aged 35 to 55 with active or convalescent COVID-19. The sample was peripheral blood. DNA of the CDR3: TGCGCCAGCAGCAACATAACAGGGGCAGGGGGCTACACCTTC. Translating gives CASSNITGAGGYTF.